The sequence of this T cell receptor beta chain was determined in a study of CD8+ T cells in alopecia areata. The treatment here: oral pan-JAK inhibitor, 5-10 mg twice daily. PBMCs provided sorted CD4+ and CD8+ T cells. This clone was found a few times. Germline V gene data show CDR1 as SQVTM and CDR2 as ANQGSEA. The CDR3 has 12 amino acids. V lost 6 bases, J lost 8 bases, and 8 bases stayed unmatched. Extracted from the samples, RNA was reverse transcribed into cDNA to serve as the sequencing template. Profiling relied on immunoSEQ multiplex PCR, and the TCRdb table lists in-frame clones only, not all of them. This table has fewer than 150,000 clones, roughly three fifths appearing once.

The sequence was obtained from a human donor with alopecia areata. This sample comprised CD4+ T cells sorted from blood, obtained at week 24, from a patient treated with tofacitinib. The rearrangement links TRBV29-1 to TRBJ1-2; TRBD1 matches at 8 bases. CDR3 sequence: CSVVTGARGYTF. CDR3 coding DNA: TGCAGCGTAGTGACAGGGGCCCGGGGCTACACCTTC.